The entry below gives a single TCR beta chain sequence along with its context. Its antigen is unidentified. This entry comes from a study of cytomegalovirus exposure and HLA in healthy donors. Study outcomes and limitations: Highly shared variants forming one cluster were likely a sequencing artifact.

Germline loops: CDR1 LGHNA, CDR2 YNFKEQ. The CDR3 runs to 12 residues. V was trimmed by 6 bases and J by 5 bases, leaving 11 bases between them. PCR involved 60 Vbeta and 13 Jbeta primers. The protocol was immunoSEQ multiplex PCR, while the TCRdb copy is restricted to in-frame clones and leaves out a portion. This table holds 120,000 or so clones, approximately 77% found once. The clonotype originates from a man aged 45 to 65 in good health and CMV-seropositive. Sequencing was performed on PBMCs. The chain recombines TRBV4-2 with TRBJ2-7, with a possible D match to TRBD1 (5 bases). The CDR3 protein is CASSPQGHEQYF. The CDR3 nucleotides read TGTGCCAGCAGTCCTCAGGGCCACGAGCAGTACTTC.